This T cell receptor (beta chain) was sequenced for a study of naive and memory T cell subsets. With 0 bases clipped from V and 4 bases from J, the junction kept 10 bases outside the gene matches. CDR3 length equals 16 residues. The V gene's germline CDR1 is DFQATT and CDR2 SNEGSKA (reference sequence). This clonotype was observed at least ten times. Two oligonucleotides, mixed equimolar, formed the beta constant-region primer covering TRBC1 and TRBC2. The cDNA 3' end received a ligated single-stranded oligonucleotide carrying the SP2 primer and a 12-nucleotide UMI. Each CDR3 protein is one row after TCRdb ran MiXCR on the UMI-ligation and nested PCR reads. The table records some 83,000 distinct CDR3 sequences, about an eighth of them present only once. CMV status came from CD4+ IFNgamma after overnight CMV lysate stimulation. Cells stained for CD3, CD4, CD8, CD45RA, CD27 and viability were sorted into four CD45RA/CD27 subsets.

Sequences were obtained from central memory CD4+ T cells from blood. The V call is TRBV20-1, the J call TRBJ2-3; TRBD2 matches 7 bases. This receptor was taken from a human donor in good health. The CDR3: CSARDVKREGSDTQYF. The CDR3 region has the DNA TGCAGTGCTAGAGATGTCAAGCGGGAAGGGTCAGATACGCAGTATTTT.